The present T cell receptor (beta chain) was sequenced within a study of early T cells in non-severe SARS-CoV-2 infection listed by TCRdb under 2021. Regarding the study in general: Bulk RNA from unsorted whole blood was used for TCR sequencing, so alpha and beta chains could not be paired.

The CDR3 measures 12 amino acids from cysteine to phenylalanine. The kept DNA is CDR3 alone, 36 bases in frame from the first base. CDR1 DFQATT and CDR2 SNEGSKA were looked up in the germline V gene (reference sequence). Compared with germline, V lacks 6 bases and J lacks 7 bases; bases without a gene match: 7. This clonotype has only one observation. Its antigen is not yet known. Given a much more abundant clone one base away, this may be a read error. This was a case-control study nested in a cohort of healthcare workers in London, UK, who had nasopharyngeal swab PCR tests and blood samples taken every week. Healthcare workers were recruited during the week of the UK lockdown, between 23 and 31 March 2020, and followed weekly for up to 16 weeks. Library creation used 5' RACE. Sequencing took place on a NextSeq 500. In the TCR library protocol, unique molecular identifiers were attached to individual cDNA molecules to correct for PCR bias and sequencing error. TCR alpha and beta chains were both sequenced, and the abundances of alpha and beta sequences in each sample were closely correlated with each other. Processing in the source paper ran as follows. Decombinator V4 was used to annotate the V gene, J gene and CDR3 of the TCR sequences. Expanded TCRs were defined as changing significantly between any two time points under a Poisson model with p below 0.0001. TCR abundances were normalised to the total number of TCRs sequenced per sample and expressed as counts per million. TRAV1-2 paired with TRAJ12, TRAJ20 or TRAJ33 defined MAIT TCRs, while TRAV10 paired with TRAJ18 defined iNKT TCRs. VDJdb, accessed on 1 November 2021, was searched for TCRs annotated for CMV, EBV and SARS-CoV-2, and TCRs annotated for more than one antigen were excluded. Starting from the raw public reads, TCRdb applied fastp trimming at Q25, assembled clones with MiXCR and retained in-frame beta chains. Merged by CDR3 protein, the rows form single entries marked with the most common genes and DNA. Clone size and V and J calls follow TCRdb, not the original study. The sample table lists 40,000 to 50,000 distinct CDR3 sequences, approximately 5.9% of them with a count of one. The leading ten clones occupy approximately 5.6% of the sample.

The investigation overall reported the following: VDJdb matching was skewed toward anti-spike CD8 responses and likely underestimated virus-specific expansions, missing private and CD4 specificities.

The chain links TRBV20-1 with TRBJ2-5; the central 8 bases match TRBD1. The source was whole blood, collected at baseline. The receptor's source is an adult who was a healthcare worker with PCR-confirmed SARS-CoV-2 infection or an uninfected control (not recorded which). The CDR3 sequence is CSASGQAGTQYF. In nucleotides, the sequence is TGCAGTGCATCGGGACAGGCGGGGACCCAGTACTTC.